These 18 T cell receptor beta chains originate from one sample sequenced in a study of blood T cell repertoires in COVID-19. Profiled with immunoSEQ multiplex PCR; TCRdb holds only in-frame clones, not every one. The sample includes 100,000 to 150,000 clones, about 86% of them seen just once. Source material: peripheral blood. Receptor source: a woman aged 45-60 years with acute or convalescent COVID-19.

The chain joins TRBV5-1 to TRBJ1-1, with unresolved D. CDR3 length: 16 residues. Trimming took 2 bases from V and 4 from J, leaving 18 bases between them. The germline gives CDR1 SGHRS, CDR2 YFSETQ. As DNA, the CDR3 is TGCGCCAGCAGCTTACGGGGTTCGGGAGGGAGCACTGAAGCTTTCTTT. It yields the protein CASSLRGSGGSTEAFF.

This clone was observed a single time. The chain combines TRBV6-5 with TRBJ2-5; D might be TRBD1 (5 bases). Germline values: CDR1 MNHEY, CDR2 SVGAGI. V lost 7 bases and J lost 4, with 16 bases in between. This CDR3 comprises 14 residues. CDR3 amino acids: CASNFVQGRETQYF. As DNA, the CDR3 is TGTGCCAGCAACTTCGTCCAGGGAAGAGAGACCCAGTACTTC.

The CDR3 coding sequence is TGTGCCAGCAGTTCCCACCACCCGGGACCGACTCCGGGACTAGCGCTCTACGAGCAGTACTTC. Amino acids: CASSSHHPGPTPGLALYEQYF. V is TRBV28 and J is TRBJ2-7; 10 nucleotides align to TRBD2. Unmatched junction bases numbered 24, after V lost 4 bases and J lost 3 bases. This CDR3 has 21 amino acids. The germline V gene has CDR1 MDHEN and CDR2 SYDVKM.

The chain combines TRBV11-3 with TRBJ2-5, with TRBD1 matching over 7 bases. Germline loops: CDR1 SGHNT, CDR2 YENEEA. The CDR3 contains 15 residues. V shed 4 bases and J 5 bases; nucleotides not matched to a gene: 10. CDR3 residues: CASSSTRDRWETQYF. In DNA form, the CDR3 reads TGTGCCAGCAGCTCAACTCGGGACAGATGGGAGACCCAGTACTTC.

The chain has TRBV18 and TRBJ1-2; D unresolved. CDR1 is KGHSH, CDR2 LQKENI, per germline. V dropped 6 bases and J dropped 5 bases, with 13 bases sitting between them. The CDR3 totals 13 residues. The CDR3 is CASSKNEIYGYTF. Here the CDR3 DNA reads TGTGCCAGCTCCAAAAACGAGATTTATGGCTACACCTTC.

V usage is TRBV18 and J usage is TRBJ1-2, with 7 bases lining up with TRBD1. CDR3 length: 16 amino acids. J gave up 1 base and V 4 bases, and 9 bases lay outside the gene matches. In germline, CDR1 is KGHSH, CDR2 LQKENI. CDR3 loop: CASSRTGTAFNYGYTF. As DNA, the CDR3 is TGTGCCAGCTCACGCACCGGGACAGCTTTTAACTATGGCTACACCTTC.

The V call is TRBV7-2, the J call TRBJ1-2, with D possibly being TRBD1 (5 bases). V was cut by 1 base and J by 4 bases, with 13 bases left in between. The CDR3 loop spans 15 amino acids. Germline CDR1 reads SGHTA; CDR2 reads FQGNSA. The CDR3 reads CASSLGPQALYGYTF. CDR3 nucleotide sequence: TGTGCCAGCAGCTTAGGACCACAGGCACTCTATGGCTACACCTTC.

The chain carries TRBV3-1 (or the pseudogene TRBV3-2) and TRBJ2-3; 12 positions match TRBD1. CDR1 is LGHDT, CDR2 YNNKEL, per germline (reference sequence). This CDR3 spans 17 amino acids. Trimming cost V 3 bases and J 4 bases; bases outside gene matches: 8. The CDR3 DNA follows: TGTGCCAGCAGCCATGACCCGGGACAGGGGGCCGCAGATACGCAGTATTTT. Its protein is CASSHDPGQGAADTQYF.

V and J are TRBV2 and TRBJ1-5, with D hard to call. The germline CDR1 and CDR2 sequences are SNHLY and FYNNEI. The V end lost 4 bases, the J end lost 5 bases, and 6 bases lay between the germline ends. The CDR3 is 12 amino acids. CDR3 protein: CASSAQDQPQHF. For the CDR3, the DNA is TGTGCCAGCAGTGCCCAGGATCAGCCCCAGCATTTT.

Only a few counts were recorded for this clone. The chain uses TRBV2 and TRBJ1-1; TRBD1 matches at 7 bases. J was trimmed by 4 bases and V by 6 bases; bases with no gene match: 5. CDR1 SNHLY and CDR2 FYNNEI come from the germline V gene. This CDR3 has 13 residues. CDR3: CASSTGAGTEAFF. Here the CDR3 DNA reads TGTGCCAGCAGCACAGGGGCAGGCACTGAAGCTTTCTTT.

The chain combines TRBV5-1 with TRBJ2-5, with TRBD2 matching over 13 bases. Germline CDR1 SGHRS, CDR2 YFSETQ. The CDR3 contains 15 residues. After removal of 4 bases from V and 6 bases from J, the junction contained 6 bases not matched to a gene. CDR3 loop: CASSKGTSGTQTQYF. The CDR3 DNA reads as TGCGCCAGCAGCAAGGGGACTAGCGGGACGCAGACCCAGTACTTC.

The genes are TRBV2 and TRBJ2-3, with 14 nucleotides matching TRBD2. Germline V gives CDR1 SNHLY, CDR2 FYNNEI. CDR3 length: 16 amino acids. The V gene end was trimmed by 4 bases and the J gene end by 5 bases; junction bases not matched to a gene: 5. For the CDR3, the DNA is TGTGCCAGCAGTGCCAGACTAGCGGGGGGGCAAGATACGCAGTATTTT. This gives the protein CASSARLAGGQDTQYF.

The chain combines TRBV5-1 with TRBJ2-3, with 11 bases identical to TRBD1. The J segment lost 4 bases and the V segment lost 4 bases, leaving 5 bases of the junction unmatched. Germline V gene sequence: CDR1 SGHRS, CDR2 YFSETQ. The CDR3 has 15 residues. CDR3 amino acids: CASSRGQGGPDTQYF. Here the CDR3 DNA reads TGCGCCAGCAGCCGGGGACAGGGGGGCCCAGATACGCAGTATTTT.

The chain couples TRBV2 to TRBJ1-2; D possibly corresponds to TRBD1 (6 bases). Germline V gene lookup returns CDR1 SNHLY and CDR2 FYNNEI. The V gene lost 3 bases and the J gene lost 4 bases, with 6 bases spanning the gap. The CDR3 is 12 amino acids. The DNA for the CDR3 is TGTGCCAGCAGTGAGACAGGCTATGGCTACACCTTC. Translated: CASSETGYGYTF.

This rearrangement joins TRBV10-3 to TRBJ2-3; no clear D. This CDR3 contains 12 residues. Deletions cut 9 bases from V and 0 bases from J, with 7 bases between. Germline loops: CDR1 ENHRY, CDR2 SYGVKD. The DNA for the CDR3 is TGTGCCATTTCCTCCAGCACAGATACGCAGTATTTT. This gives the protein CAISSSTDTQYF.

The J gene is TRBJ2-1, the V gene TRBV7-9; 9 positions agree with TRBD2. V was clipped by 0 bases and J by 5 bases; unmatched bases: 2. Germline V lookup: CDR1 SEHNR, CDR2 FQNEAQ (reference sequence). The CDR3 has 15 residues. CDR3 amino acids: CASSLAGLAHNEQFF. The CDR3, as DNA: TGTGCCAGCAGCTTAGCGGGACTAGCCCACAATGAGCAGTTCTTC.

This clone occurred once. The chain employs TRBV3-1 (or the pseudogene TRBV3-2) and TRBJ2-5; D might be TRBD1 (5 bases). CDR1 and CDR2 from the germline V gene are LGHDT and YNNKEL (reference sequence). V lost 1 base, J lost 5 bases, and 14 bases lay in between. There are 15 residues in the CDR3. CDR3 nucleotides: TGTGCCAGCAGCCAAGGGCAGGGTGGTTTTGAGACCCAGTACTTC. This codes for CASSQGQGGFETQYF.

This rearrangement joins TRBV9 to TRBJ2-3; 9 positions match TRBD1. The V gene end was trimmed by 4 bases and the J gene end by 0 bases; junction bases not matched to a gene: 6. Germline V gene lookup returns CDR1 SGDLS and CDR2 YYNGEE. The CDR3 loop spans 16 amino acids. CDR3 coding DNA: TGTGCCAGCAGCCCGTTGGGACAGGGAAGCACAGATACGCAGTATTTT. Its protein product is CASSPLGQGSTDTQYF.